This T cell receptor (beta chain) was captured by sequencing in a study of vaccination and CD4 T cells after COVID-19. For the study at large: Convalescent donors totaled six males and four females, including two who were Hispanic. Controls used CEFX viral epitopes (positive), HIV-1 Nef peptides (negative), or no peptide.

Germline CDR1 and CDR2: SNHLY and FYNNEI. CDR3 length: 15 amino acids. V trimming: 4 bases; J trimming: 7 bases; junction bases outside the gene matches: 5. Researchers used the Oncomine TCR Beta short-read assay to sequence DNA from cultured CD4+ T cells. Each CDR3 protein gets one entry after TCRdb re-called the PCR reads with MiXCR. There are about 20,000 distinct CDR3 sequences in the sample; around half occur only once, and 7.4% lies in the top ten. This clonotype was seen a few times. Its antigen is not identified. Study-level points and caveats: Spike mono-reactive status applied to 304 of 307 vaccine-specific clones in convalescent patients.

Regarding treatment: roughly 10-day PBMC culture with coronavirus spike peptide pools or control peptides (ViraFEST assay). Via ViraFEST, peptide pools expanded antigen-specific T cells before TCR sequencing. This TCR was sampled from a human donor who had recovered from COVID-19. Sequencing used CD4+ T cells from blood, cultured in vitro. The chain links TRBV2 to TRBJ1-6, with 9 bases lining up with TRBD1. Written as DNA, the CDR3 is TGTGCCAGCAGTGCTAGGACAGGGGAAAATTCACCCCTCCACTTT. The encoded protein is CASSARTGENSPLHF.